This note documents a single T cell receptor beta chain sequence. The data were obtained in a study of CD8 T cells in Susac syndrome. The germline CDR1 and CDR2 sequences are SGDLS and YYNGEE. V shed 4 bases and J 4 bases; nucleotides not matched to a gene: 7. CDR3 length: 14 amino acids. The RNA, about 0.45 to 1 ug, was put through reverse transcription using random hexamers. TCRdb recomputed calls from the immunoSEQ multiplex PCR reads with MiXCR, one row per CDR3 protein. The profile shows 250,000 to 300,000 distinct CDR3 sequences, around nine tenths of them singletons. The V gene is TRBV9, the J gene TRBJ2-7, with 8 bases matching TRBD2. The material sequenced was CD8+ T cells from PBMCs. The TCR was taken from a human donor with multiple sclerosis. The CDR3 region has the DNA TGTGCCAGCAGCTACGGGAGGGCTGGGTACGAGCAGTACTTC. Protein sequence: CASSYGRAGYEQYF.